The 24 T cell receptor beta chains in this list originate from one sample, sequenced in a study of blood T cell repertoires in COVID-19. TCRdb's copy holds only in-frame clones and misses some; the assay was immunoSEQ multiplex PCR. The data show 180,000 or so clones, approximately 84% seen once. The sequencing sample was made of peripheral blood. Receptors originate from a human donor with acute or convalescent COVID-19. The donor label of this sample is uncertain.

This clone showed up just a few times. The rearrangement links TRBV2 to TRBJ2-3, with 7 bases matching TRBD2. The CDR3 is 15 amino acids. The V segment lost 8 bases and the J segment 1 base; nucleotides outside the gene matches: 9. CDR1 is SNHLY, CDR2 FYNNEI, per germline. This chain's CDR3 is CASRDGSGGTDTQYF. The DNA for the CDR3 is TGTGCCAGCCGGGACGGGAGCGGGGGCACAGATACGCAGTATTTT.

The V and J genes are TRBV25-1 and TRBJ1-2, with 8 positions matching TRBD1. Germline V gives CDR1 MGHDK, CDR2 SYGVNS. This CDR3 has 13 amino acids. The V segment lost 6 bases and the J segment 4 bases; nucleotides outside the gene matches: 4. The CDR3 reads CASSGTGRYGYTF. CDR3 coding DNA: TGTGCCAGCAGCGGGACAGGCCGCTATGGCTACACCTTC.

This chain connects TRBV27 to TRBJ2-1; TRBD2 matches at 14 bases. CDR1 and CDR2 (germline): MNHEY, SMNVEV (reference sequence). The trim removed 6 bases at V and 6 bases at J, leaving 7 bases unmatched. The CDR3 is 16 amino acids. The CDR3 nucleotides read TGTGCCAGCAGAAAAATGGGACTAGCGGGAGTCAATGAGCAGTTCTTC. Translating it yields CASRKMGLAGVNEQFF.

A word on this clone: This sample also contains other DNA sequences that code for the same CDR3. The chain employs TRBV27 and TRBJ2-2, with 9 bases identical to TRBD2. Unmatched junction bases numbered 1, after V lost 1 base and J lost 1 base. From germline, CDR1 is MNHEY and CDR2 SMNVEV (reference sequence). The CDR3 covers 16 residues. The CDR3 DNA reads TGTGCCAGCAGTTTATTACTAGCGGGGAACACCGGGGAGCTGTTTTTT. The encoded protein is CASSLLLAGNTGELFF.

To note about this clone: Different DNA sequences within this sample yield the same CDR3. The chain combines TRBV28 with TRBJ2-2; D not resolved. V lost 5 bases and J 6 bases, leaving 7 bases between the germline ends. Germline loops: CDR1 MDHEN, CDR2 SYDVKM. The CDR3 spans 12 residues. CDR3 loop: CASSLISGELFF. The CDR3 nucleotides read TGTGCCAGCAGTCTAATATCCGGGGAGCTGTTTTTT.

The chain joins TRBV9 to TRBJ2-2; D is uncertain. Trimming took off 4 bases at V and 6 bases at J, with 10 bases between the two ends. The CDR3 is made up of 13 amino acids. Germline V lookup: CDR1 SGDLS, CDR2 YYNGEE. CDR3 sequence reads: CASSPQVAGELFF. DNA for the CDR3: TGTGCCAGCAGCCCCCAGGTAGCCGGGGAGCTGTTTTTT.

J is TRBJ2-3 and V is TRBV5-1; TRBD2 agrees at 7 bases. Germline V gene sequence: CDR1 SGHRS, CDR2 YFSETQ. V was pared by 2 bases and J by 4 bases, with 4 bases of the junction left unmatched. The CDR3 runs to 14 residues. The CDR3 loop reads CASSLRGSADTQYF. The DNA for the CDR3 is TGCGCCAGCAGCTTACGCGGGAGTGCAGATACGCAGTATTTT.

V usage is TRBV24-1 and J usage is TRBJ2-1; D may be TRBD2 (7 bases). CDR3 length: 16 amino acids. The germline V and J ends were trimmed by 2 bases and 4 bases, with 14 bases remaining between them. Germline lookup yields CDR1 KGHDR and CDR2 SFDVKD. CDR3 bases: TGTGCCACCAGTGATTCGGGGAGGGGGGTTTACAATGAGCAGTTCTTC. This encodes CATSDSGRGVYNEQFF.

The V call is TRBV18, the J call TRBJ1-3; weak D call: TRBD1 (5 bases). Per the germline V gene, CDR1 is KGHSH and CDR2 is LQKENI. Trimming left V 2 bases short and J 3 bases short, with 8 bases between. This CDR3 has 14 residues. CDR3 region: CASSPARDGNTIYF. The DNA for the CDR3 is TGTGCCAGCTCACCAGCCAGGGATGGAAACACCATATATTTT.

V gene TRBV14 combines with J gene TRBJ2-7; D uncertain. V was clipped by 4 bases and J by 5 bases, with 9 bases between them. The CDR3 has 12 residues. CDR1 and CDR2 from the germline V gene are SGHDN and FVKESK. CDR3 in amino acids: CASSPLPHEQYF. DNA for the CDR3: TGTGCCAGCAGCCCCCTCCCCCACGAGCAGTACTTC.

This clone was observed a handful of times. The rearrangement links TRBV6-5 to TRBJ1-1, with 8 bases identical to TRBD1. Germline trimming cut 5 bases from V and 2 bases from J; bases unmatched to any gene: 7. Germline values: CDR1 MNHEY, CDR2 SVGAGI. The CDR3 totals 15 residues. CDR3 loop: CASSHGTGGNTEAFF. The CDR3 nucleotides are TGTGCCAGCAGTCACGGGACAGGAGGTAACACTGAAGCTTTCTTT.

The rearrangement links TRBV19 to TRBJ1-4; 9 bases agree with TRBD1. Trimming cost V 3 bases and J 14 bases; bases outside gene matches: 7. Germline-derived CDR1 and CDR2 are LNHDA and SQIVND (reference sequence). CDR3 length equals 13 residues. The CDR3 nucleotides read TGTGCCAGTAGTATCCGGGACAGGGAAGTTCTGTTTTTT. The encoded protein is CASSIRDREVLFF.

V is TRBV5-4 and J is TRBJ2-1; 7 nucleotides match TRBD1. V shed 7 bases and J 11 bases; nucleotides not matched to a gene: 6. Germline-derived CDR1 and CDR2 are SGHNT and YYREEE (reference sequence). This CDR3 region has 11 residues. CDR3 protein: CASHKDRQQFF. The DNA for the CDR3 is TGTGCCAGCCACAAGGACAGGCAGCAGTTCTTC.

In nucleotides, the CDR3 is TGTGCCAGCAGCACCTCGGGACCCCGGCGGGGCTATGAAGCTTTCTTT. It translates to CASSTSGPRRGYEAFF. This chain joins TRBV3-1 (or the pseudogene TRBV3-2) and TRBJ1-1; maybe TRBD1 (5 bases). CDR3 size: 16 residues. The ends were cut back, 5 bases at V and 7 bases at J, with 23 bases in the middle. Germline V lookup: CDR1 LGHDT, CDR2 YNNKEL (reference sequence).

The rearrangement links TRBV29-1 to TRBJ2-7, with 8 nucleotides matching TRBD2. The CDR3 is 15 residues long. The ends lost 5 bases at V and 2 bases at J; junction bases unmatched: 11. Germline V lookup: CDR1 SQVTM, CDR2 ANQGSEA. CDR3 in amino acids: CSVQGVVGLAYEQYF. The CDR3 DNA reads TGCAGCGTTCAAGGGGTGGTGGGACTAGCCTACGAGCAGTACTTC.

V is TRBV2 and J is TRBJ1-2; D gene unclear. Germline values: CDR1 SNHLY, CDR2 FYNNEI. Trimming stripped 4 bases from V and 3 bases from J, with 12 bases between. The CDR3 totals 14 residues. The CDR3 loop is CASSVLAGDYGYTF. The CDR3 nucleotides are TGTGCCAGCAGTGTGTTGGCGGGAGACTATGGCTACACCTTC.

This chain uses TRBV5-1 with TRBJ1-1; 10 nucleotides match TRBD1. J gave up 7 bases and V 4 bases, and 10 bases lay outside the gene matches. This CDR3 contains 15 residues. Germline V gene sequence: CDR1 SGHRS, CDR2 YFSETQ. The CDR3 loop reads CASSSTTGGFGEAFF. The CDR3 DNA sequence: TGCGCCAGCAGCAGCACGACAGGGGGCTTTGGTGAAGCTTTCTTT. Variable domain in full (rest from reference TRBV5-1 and TRBJ1-1): KAGVTQTPRYLIKTRGQQVTLSCSPISGHRSVSWYQQTPGQGLQFLFEYFSETQRNKGNFPGRFSGRQFSNSRSEMNVSTLELGDSALYLCASSSTTGGFGEAFFGQGTRLTVV.

V usage is TRBV15 and J usage is TRBJ2-7; 8 positions match TRBD2. After removal of 1 base from V and 6 bases from J, the junction contained 2 bases not matched to a gene. The length of the CDR3 is 13 residues. The germline gives CDR1 LNHNV, CDR2 YYDKDF (reference sequence). This CDR3 is CATSRGLAFEQYF. The CDR3 DNA sequence: TGTGCCACCAGCAGAGGACTAGCGTTCGAGCAGTACTTC.

This clone was detected a few times. The chain joins TRBV11-2 to TRBJ1-5; D is undetermined. The CDR3 has 15 amino acids. V was cut by 0 bases and J by 4 bases, with 10 bases left in between. The germline V gene has CDR1 SGHAT and CDR2 FQNNGV. The CDR3 DNA reads TGTGCCAGCAGCTTAGATGGAGCGAGGAATCAGCCCCAGCATTTT. Translated, it gives CASSLDGARNQPQHF. The full variable domain, rest sourced from reference TRBV11-2 and TRBJ1-5, is EAGVAQSPRYKIIEKRQSVAFWCNPISGHATLYWYQQILGQGPKLLIQFQNNGVVDDSQLPKDRFSAERLKGVDSTLKIQPAKLEDSAVYLCASSLDGARNQPQHFGDGTRLSIL.

This chain uses TRBV10-3 with TRBJ1-5; perhaps TRBD1 as D (5 bases). The CDR3 is 14 residues long. V was pared by 3 bases and J by 4 bases, with 10 bases between. Germline assignment: CDR1 ENHRY and CDR2 SYGVKD. CDR3 DNA: TGTGCCATCAGTGAAGGCGGGGGAAATCAGCCCCAGCATTTT. Its protein is CAISEGGGNQPQHF.

V is TRBV7-2 and J is TRBJ1-5, with TRBD1 matching over 10 bases. The length of the CDR3 is 13 residues. V lost 5 bases to trimming and J lost 7 bases; unmatched junction nucleotides: 2. Germline loops: CDR1 SGHTA, CDR2 FQGNSA. CDR3 in DNA: TGTGCCAGCAGCATGACAGGGGGCCAGCCCCAGCATTTT. Translating gives CASSMTGGQPQHF.

This chain joins TRBV28 and TRBJ2-7; D is possibly TRBD1 (7 bases). Germline CDR1 is MDHEN and CDR2 is SYDVKM. This CDR3 is built from 14 residues. V lost 2 bases, J lost 4 bases, and 12 bases lay in between. The CDR3 DNA follows: TGTGCCAGCAGTTTACCCAGGGGGAGGTACGAGCAGTACTTC. Its protein is CASSLPRGRYEQYF.

The rearrangement joins TRBV6-6 to TRBJ2-2; D possibly corresponds to TRBD2 (6 bases). Germline V gene data show CDR1 as MNHNY and CDR2 as SVGAGI (reference sequence). The CDR3 has 15 amino acids. The V end lost 5 bases, the J end lost 4 bases, and 14 bases lay between the germline ends. CDR3 sequence (DNA): TGTGCCAGCAGTCCCCAGGGACTGTCCACCGGGGAGCTGTTTTTT. Translating it yields CASSPQGLSTGELFF.

By its share, this clone is medium-sized. The chain combines TRBV6-5 with TRBJ1-6; tentative D call: TRBD1 (6 bases). The CDR3 is made up of 14 amino acids. V lost 6 bases and J 9 bases, leaving 15 bases between the germline ends. Germline V gene lookup returns CDR1 MNHEY and CDR2 SVGAGI. DNA of the CDR3: TGTGCCAGCAGCGACAGGTGGGGCATTTCACCCCTCCACTTT. Translated: CASSDRWGISPLHF.